Below, 22 T cell receptor beta chains from the same sample are listed, as sequenced in a study of blood T cell repertoires in COVID-19. Measured with immunoSEQ multiplex PCR; TCRdb has only the in-frame clones, and not every one. The data show 65,000 to 85,000 clones, around 90% seen once. The sequenced sample consisted of peripheral blood. The origin of the receptors is a human donor in a cohort sampled during active COVID-19.

CDR3 DNA: TGCGCCAGCAGCCAAACCTTCGGACAGGGGCCGCGCGAGCAGTACTTC. Translated: CASSQTFGQGPREQYF. This chain uses TRBV4-3 with TRBJ2-7; 9 bases fit TRBD1. The trim removed 2 bases at V and 6 bases at J, leaving 11 bases unmatched. The CDR3 consists of 16 residues. CDR1 is LGHNA, CDR2 YSLEER, per germline.

V is TRBV5-1 and J is TRBJ1-2, with no clear D. In germline, CDR1 is SGHRS, CDR2 YFSETQ. The V end lost 0 bases, the J end lost 8 bases, and 11 bases lay between the germline ends. The CDR3 runs 13 residues. This CDR3 is CASSLGQAQGYTF. The CDR3 nucleotides read TGCGCCAGCAGCTTGGGTCAGGCCCAGGGCTACACCTTC.

J is TRBJ2-3 and V is TRBV7-2; TRBD2 is a possible D gene (6 bases). V dropped 1 base and J dropped 3 bases, with 11 bases sitting between them. Germline assignment: CDR1 SGHTA and CDR2 FQGNSA. CDR3 length: 15 amino acids. CDR3: CASSLGGIVTDTQYF. The CDR3 region has the DNA TGTGCCAGCAGCTTAGGCGGGATCGTGACAGATACGCAGTATTTT.

In the case of this clone: The sample contains more than one DNA sequence encoding this CDR3. This sequence joins TRBV18 and TRBJ2-3, with unresolved D. Trimming cost V 0 bases and J 2 bases, with 3 bases left between them. The germline CDR1 and CDR2 sequences are KGHSH and LQKENI. This CDR3 has 13 residues. In DNA form, the CDR3 reads TGTGCCAGCTCACCACCTAACACAGATACGCAGTATTTT. Its translation: CASSPPNTDTQYF. The full variable domain, completed using reference TRBV18 and TRBJ2-3, is NAGVMQNPRHLVRRRGQEARLRCSPMKGHSHVYWYRQLPEEGLKFMVYLQKENIIDESGMPKERFSAEFPKEGPSILRIQQVVRGDSAAYFCASSPPNTDTQYFGPGTRLTVL.

The chain couples TRBV29-1 to TRBJ2-7; no definite D call. The germline V and J ends were trimmed by 4 bases and 0 bases, with 13 bases remaining between them. Germline CDR1 and CDR2: SQVTM and ANQGSEA. The CDR3 is 14 amino acids. CDR3 in DNA: TGCAGCGTTGGGTCAGGCGCCAGCTCCTACGAGCAGTACTTC. Translation gives CSVGSGASSYEQYF.

The chain is built from TRBV5-5 and TRBJ1-6; 8 positions agree with TRBD1. Germline assignment: CDR1 SGHKS and CDR2 YYEKEE (reference sequence). J was trimmed by 6 bases and V by 4 bases; bases with no gene match: 3. The CDR3 is 14 residues long. The CDR3 sequence is CASSPGQGNSPLHF. CDR3 DNA sequence: TGTGCCAGCAGCCCCGGACAGGGTAATTCACCCCTCCACTTT.

In DNA form, the CDR3 reads TGTGCCAGTAACAACCGCCAATTGAGGCTCAATCAGCCCCAGCATTTT. It codes for CASNNRQLRLNQPQHF. The genes are TRBV19 and TRBJ1-5; no firm D call. CDR1 LNHDA and CDR2 SQIVND come from the germline V gene (reference sequence). Trimming took off 7 bases at V and 3 bases at J, with 19 bases between the two ends. CDR3 length equals 16 residues.

In DNA, the CDR3 is TGTGCCAGCAGTGACTTTGGTGGACACACAGATACGCAGTATTTT. The encoded protein is CASSDFGGHTDTQYF. This sequence joins TRBV6-4 and TRBJ2-3; D is possibly TRBD1 (5 bases). This CDR3 contains 15 residues. Trimming took off 1 base at V and 2 bases at J, with 10 bases between the two ends. CDR1 is MRHNA and CDR2 is SNTAGT in the germline V gene.

V gene TRBV19 combines with J gene TRBJ1-3; tentative D call: TRBD1 (5 bases). The CDR3 is 18 amino acids. CDR1 and CDR2 (germline): LNHDA, SQIVND (reference sequence). The V and J ends lost 4 bases and 0 bases respectively, with 19 bases between them. CDR3 DNA sequence: TGTGCCAGTAGTAGAATTCCGGGACTGCAAGACTCTGGAAACACCATATATTTT. Its protein product is CASSRIPGLQDSGNTIYF.

V usage is TRBV2 and J usage is TRBJ2-2, with 10 bases that match TRBD1. J lost 6 bases, V lost 6 bases, and 7 bases had no gene match. The CDR3 is 15 residues long. Germline loops: CDR1 SNHLY, CDR2 FYNNEI. CDR3 nucleotides: TGTGCCAGCAGAGAGGACAGGGGGTGGGCCGGGGAGCTGTTTTTT. It specifies CASREDRGWAGELFF.

This chain links TRBV10-3 with TRBJ2-1; 11 bases are shared with TRBD2. Germline CDR1 and CDR2: ENHRY and SYGVKD. This CDR3 has 12 amino acids. V was clipped by 7 bases and J by 8 bases; unmatched bases: 1. The CDR3 here is CAITSGGHEQFF. CDR3 nucleotide sequence: TGTGCCATCACTAGCGGGGGGCATGAGCAGTTCTTC.

CDR3 sequence: CASSRRWGLAGEGGTQYF. CDR3 in DNA: TGTGCCAGCAGTCGCCGTTGGGGACTAGCGGGGGAGGGGGGGACGCAGTATTTT. V and J are TRBV2 and TRBJ2-3; 14 bases align to TRBD2. This CDR3 has 18 residues. The V and J ends lost 5 bases and 9 bases, in that order; junction bases with no gene match: 16. In germline, CDR1 is SNHLY, CDR2 FYNNEI.

Concerning this clone itself: At one of its ends the junction is not consistent with the germline gene, which may arise from a read error. J is TRBJ2-7 and V is TRBV3-1 (or the pseudogene TRBV3-2), with 8 bases aligning to TRBD1. This CDR3 is built from 13 residues. Looked up from germline, CDR1 is LGHDT and CDR2 is YNNKEL (reference sequence). The CDR3 reads CASSLKAGQGSRF. In nucleotides, the CDR3 is TGTGCCAGCAGCCTTAAAGCAGGACAGGGTAGTCGCTTC.

Points on this clone: The DNA is omitted, as the CDR3 cannot be located on it reliably, and the CDR3 follows TCRdb's listing. The rearrangement joins TRBV5-6 to TRBJ2-2; the table's D call TRBD2 went unverified against the DNA. Germline assignment: CDR1 SGHDT and CDR2 YYEEEE. Ends included, the CDR3 has 15 residues. The CDR3 here is CASSFGPGKTGELFF.

CDR3 coding DNA: TGTGCCACCGCTGGGACTAGCGGGAGAATCCGGTGGGAGACCCAGTACTTC. Its protein product is CATAGTSGRIRWETQYF. J is TRBJ2-5 and V is TRBV6-4; 14 positions match TRBD2. V gave up 10 bases and J gave up 5 bases; unmatched junction bases: 15. The CDR3 consists of 17 residues. Germline CDR1 MRHNA, CDR2 SNTAGT.

The chain links TRBV5-4 to TRBJ2-3; D is perhaps TRBD2 (6 bases). The ends were cut back, 0 bases at V and 5 bases at J, with 16 bases in the middle. The germline V gene encodes CDR1 SGHNT and CDR2 YYREEE (reference sequence). The CDR3 has 16 residues. This CDR3 is CASSLVSGRGKDTQYF. The CDR3 DNA is TGTGCCAGCAGCTTGGTATCCGGGCGGGGTAAAGATACGCAGTATTTT.

The chain joins TRBV12-3 or TRBV12-4 to TRBJ1-2, with D possibly matching TRBD1 (5 bases). The germline V and J ends were trimmed by 7 bases and 1 base, with 10 bases remaining between them. The CDR3 is made up of 13 amino acids. In nucleotides, the CDR3 is TGTGCCAGCAAACCAGACAGTAACTATGGCTACACCTTC. This gives the protein CASKPDSNYGYTF.

The sample holds one count of this clone. The chain links TRBV2 to TRBJ1-1; 7 bases are a match to TRBD1. Per germline, CDR1 SNHLY and CDR2 FYNNEI. The ends lost 4 bases at V and 7 bases at J; junction bases unmatched: 3. This CDR3 spans 12 amino acids. CDR3: CASSGQGIEAFF. The CDR3 DNA reads as TGTGCCAGCAGTGGACAGGGAATTGAAGCTTTCTTT.

The chain joins TRBV28 to TRBJ2-3; 7 positions agree with TRBD2. This CDR3 has 15 residues. V was pared by 2 bases and J by 6 bases, with 8 bases of the junction left unmatched. Germline CDR1 is MDHEN and CDR2 is SYDVKM. The CDR3 nucleotides read TGTGCCAGCAGTTTAACTATAACCGGGGGGGATACGCAGTATTTT. Amino acids: CASSLTITGGDTQYF.

This chain uses TRBV30 with TRBJ1-2, with TRBD1 identical over 7 bases. The CDR3 totals 14 residues. V shed 4 bases, J shed 0 bases, and the junction held 5 bases outside the gene matches. Germline CDR1 is GTSNPN and CDR2 is SVGIG (reference sequence). DNA for the CDR3: TGTGCCTGGACAGGGGGTTTATCTAACTATGGCTACACCTTC. This encodes CAWTGGLSNYGYTF.

The J gene is TRBJ1-3, the V gene TRBV28, with 8 bases identical to TRBD1. Germline-derived CDR1 and CDR2 are MDHEN and SYDVKM. The CDR3 extends over 16 amino acids. The V and J ends lost 5 bases and 0 bases, in that order; junction bases with no gene match: 6. The CDR3 DNA sequence: TGTGCCAGCAGTACAGCCGGGACAGGCTCTGGAAACACCATATATTTT. This gives the protein CASSTAGTGSGNTIYF.

J is TRBJ1-3 and V is TRBV6-6; no clear D gene. There are 15 residues in the CDR3. V gave up 6 bases and J gave up 2 bases, with 14 bases separating them. Germline V gives CDR1 MNHNY, CDR2 SVGAGI (reference sequence). The CDR3 spells CASSLEGGAGNTIYF. DNA for the CDR3: TGTGCCAGCAGCCTGGAGGGAGGAGCTGGAAACACCATATATTTT.